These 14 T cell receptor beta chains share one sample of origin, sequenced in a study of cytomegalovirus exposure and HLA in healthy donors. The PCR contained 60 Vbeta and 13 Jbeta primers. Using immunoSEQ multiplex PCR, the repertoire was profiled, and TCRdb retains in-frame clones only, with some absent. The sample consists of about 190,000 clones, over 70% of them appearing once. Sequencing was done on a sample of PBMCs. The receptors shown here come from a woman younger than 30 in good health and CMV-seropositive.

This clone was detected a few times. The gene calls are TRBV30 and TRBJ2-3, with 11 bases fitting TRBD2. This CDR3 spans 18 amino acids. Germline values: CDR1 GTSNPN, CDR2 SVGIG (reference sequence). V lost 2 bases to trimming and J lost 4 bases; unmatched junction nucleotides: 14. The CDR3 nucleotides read TGTGCCTGGAGTCTGGGGGGTCTTCTAGCGGGGGGCGCAGATACGCAGTATTTT. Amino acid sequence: CAWSLGGLLAGGADTQYF.

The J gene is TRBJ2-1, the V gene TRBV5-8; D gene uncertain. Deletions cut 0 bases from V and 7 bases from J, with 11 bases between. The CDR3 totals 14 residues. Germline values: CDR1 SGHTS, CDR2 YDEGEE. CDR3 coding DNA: TGTGCCAGCAGCTTGGAGTTCGCGGTAAATGAGCAGTTCTTC. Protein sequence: CASSLEFAVNEQFF.

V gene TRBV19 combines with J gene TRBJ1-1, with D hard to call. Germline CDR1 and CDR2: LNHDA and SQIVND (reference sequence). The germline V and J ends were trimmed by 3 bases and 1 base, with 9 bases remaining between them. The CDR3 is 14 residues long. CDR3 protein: CASSILHGNTEAFF. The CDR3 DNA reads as TGTGCCAGTAGTATTTTGCACGGGAACACTGAAGCTTTCTTT.

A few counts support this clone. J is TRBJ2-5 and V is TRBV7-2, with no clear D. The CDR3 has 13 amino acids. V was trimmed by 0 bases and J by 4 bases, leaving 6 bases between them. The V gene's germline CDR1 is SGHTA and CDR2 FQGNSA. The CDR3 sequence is CASSLALRETQYF. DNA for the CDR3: TGTGCCAGCAGCTTAGCCCTCCGAGAGACCCAGTACTTC.

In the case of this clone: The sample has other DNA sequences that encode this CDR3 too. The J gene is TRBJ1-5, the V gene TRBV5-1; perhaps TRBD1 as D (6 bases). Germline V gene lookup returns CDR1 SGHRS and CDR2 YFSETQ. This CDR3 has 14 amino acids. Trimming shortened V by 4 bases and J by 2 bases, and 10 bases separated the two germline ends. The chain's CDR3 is CASSGEGGNQPQHF. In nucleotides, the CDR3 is TGCGCCAGCAGCGGCGAGGGGGGCAATCAGCCCCAGCATTTT.

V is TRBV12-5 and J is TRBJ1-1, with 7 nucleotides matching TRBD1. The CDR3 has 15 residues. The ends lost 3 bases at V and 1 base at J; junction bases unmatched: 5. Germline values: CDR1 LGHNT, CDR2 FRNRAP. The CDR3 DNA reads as TGTGCTAGTGGTTTAAGAGGGGGCCAGAACACTGAAGCTTTCTTT. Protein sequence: CASGLRGGQNTEAFF.

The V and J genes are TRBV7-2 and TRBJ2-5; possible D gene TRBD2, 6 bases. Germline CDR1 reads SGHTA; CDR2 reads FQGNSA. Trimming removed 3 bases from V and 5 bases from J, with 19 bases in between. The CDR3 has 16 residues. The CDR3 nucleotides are TGTGCCAGCAGCTTGGACGTGGGGCGGGGAGGTGAGACCCAGTACTTC. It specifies CASSLDVGRGGETQYF.

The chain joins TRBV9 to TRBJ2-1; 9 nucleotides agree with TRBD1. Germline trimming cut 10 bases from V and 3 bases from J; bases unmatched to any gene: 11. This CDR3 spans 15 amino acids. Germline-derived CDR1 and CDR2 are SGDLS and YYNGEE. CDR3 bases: TGTGCCCTCACCGGAGGGACAGGGTACTACAATGAGCAGTTCTTC. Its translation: CALTGGTGYYNEQFF. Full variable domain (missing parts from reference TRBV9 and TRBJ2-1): DSGVTQTPKHLITATGQRVTLRCSPRSGDLSVYWYQQSLDQGLQFLIQYYNGEERAKGNILERFSAQQFPDLHSELNLSSLELGDSALYFCALTGGTGYYNEQFFGPGTRLTVL.

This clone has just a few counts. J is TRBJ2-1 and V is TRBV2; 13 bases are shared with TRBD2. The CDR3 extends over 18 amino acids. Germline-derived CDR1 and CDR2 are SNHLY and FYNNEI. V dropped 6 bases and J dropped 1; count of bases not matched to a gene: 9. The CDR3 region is CASSQTSGGAKSYNEQFF. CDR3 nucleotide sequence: TGTGCCAGCAGCCAAACTAGCGGGGGGGCCAAATCCTACAATGAGCAGTTCTTC.

CDR3 nucleotide sequence: TGTGCCAGCAGTGAAGACAGGGGGGACAATGAGCAGTTCTTC. Translating gives CASSEDRGDNEQFF. The rearrangement uses TRBV2 and TRBJ2-1; the match to TRBD1 covers 8 bases. After removal of 1 base from V and 5 bases from J, the junction contained 1 base not matched to a gene. Germline CDR1 is SNHLY and CDR2 is FYNNEI. The CDR3 loop spans 14 amino acids.

DNA of the CDR3: TGCGCCAGCAGCTTGAGAGGCAGGGGGGAGACCCAGTACTTC. This gives the protein CASSLRGRGETQYF. The chain couples TRBV5-1 to TRBJ2-5; 7 bases align to TRBD1. Germline CDR1 reads SGHRS; CDR2 reads YFSETQ. V dropped 1 base and J dropped 5; count of bases not matched to a gene: 5. The CDR3 spans 14 residues.

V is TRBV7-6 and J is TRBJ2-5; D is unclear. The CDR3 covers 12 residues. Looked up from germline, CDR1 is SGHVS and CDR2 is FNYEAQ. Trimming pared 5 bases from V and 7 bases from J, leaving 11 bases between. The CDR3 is CASSPQVGTQYF. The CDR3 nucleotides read TGTGCCAGCAGCCCCCAGGTGGGGACCCAGTACTTC.

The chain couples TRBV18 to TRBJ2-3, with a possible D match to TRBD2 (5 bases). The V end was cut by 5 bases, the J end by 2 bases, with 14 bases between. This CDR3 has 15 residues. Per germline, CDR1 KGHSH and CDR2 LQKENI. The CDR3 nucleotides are TGTGCCAGCTCATCCAGTACTAGTCCCACAGATACGCAGTATTTT. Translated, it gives CASSSSTSPTDTQYF.

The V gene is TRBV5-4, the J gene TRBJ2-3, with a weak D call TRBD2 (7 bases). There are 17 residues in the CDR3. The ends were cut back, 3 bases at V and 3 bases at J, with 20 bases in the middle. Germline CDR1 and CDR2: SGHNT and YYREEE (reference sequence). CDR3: CASSSPSVGGPTDTQYF. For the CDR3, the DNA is TGTGCCAGCAGCTCCCCTTCCGTCGGGGGGCCGACAGATACGCAGTATTTT.